This TCR beta chain was documented in a study of T-cell memory formation after mild COVID-19. This CDR3 has 13 residues. V was cut by 5 bases and J by 5 bases, with 12 bases left in between. Germline values: CDR1 SNHLY, CDR2 FYNNEI. A single record per CDR3 protein comes from TCRdb applying MiXCR to the 5' RACE reads. The sample has around 210,000 distinct CDR3 sequences, 9.5% to 10% seen once. The receptor was derived from a man aged 18 to 35 who had mild COVID-19 (a few samples of this study predate the infection). Cell type and time point are not known. Sequencing was carried out using PBMCs or a T cell subset sorted from them (not recorded which). The chain carries TRBV2 and TRBJ2-5; no reliable D call. The CDR3 loop reads CASSSDSYETQYF. In nucleotides, the CDR3 is TGTGCCAGCAGTTCCGACTCTTATGAGACCCAGTACTTC.